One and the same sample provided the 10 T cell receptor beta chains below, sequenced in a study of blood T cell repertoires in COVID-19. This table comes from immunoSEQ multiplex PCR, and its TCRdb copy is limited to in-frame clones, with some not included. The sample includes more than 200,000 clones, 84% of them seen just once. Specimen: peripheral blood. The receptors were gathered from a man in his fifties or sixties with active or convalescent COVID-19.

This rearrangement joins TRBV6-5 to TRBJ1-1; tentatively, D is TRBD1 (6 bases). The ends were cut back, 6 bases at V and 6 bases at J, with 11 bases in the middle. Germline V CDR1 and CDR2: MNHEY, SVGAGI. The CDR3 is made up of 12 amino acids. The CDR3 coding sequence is TGTGCCAGCAGCCTTGACAGGCCTGAAGCTTTCTTT. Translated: CASSLDRPEAFF.

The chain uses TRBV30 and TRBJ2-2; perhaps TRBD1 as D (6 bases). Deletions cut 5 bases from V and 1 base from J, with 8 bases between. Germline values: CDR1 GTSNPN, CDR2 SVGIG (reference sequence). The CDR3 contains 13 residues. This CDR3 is CAWRTENTGELFF. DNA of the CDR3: TGTGCCTGGCGGACAGAGAACACCGGGGAGCTGTTTTTT.

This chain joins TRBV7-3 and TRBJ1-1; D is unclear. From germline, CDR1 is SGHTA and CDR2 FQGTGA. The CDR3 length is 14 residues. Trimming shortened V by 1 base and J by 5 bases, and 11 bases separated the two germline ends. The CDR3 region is CASSLNGVGTEAFF. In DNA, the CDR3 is TGTGCCAGCAGCTTAAACGGGGTTGGGACTGAAGCTTTCTTT.

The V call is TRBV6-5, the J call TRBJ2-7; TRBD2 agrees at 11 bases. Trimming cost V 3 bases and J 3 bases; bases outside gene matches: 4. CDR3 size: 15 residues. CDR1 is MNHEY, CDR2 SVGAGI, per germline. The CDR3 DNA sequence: TGTGCCAGCAGTTATACTAGCGGGGGCTTCTACGAGCAGTACTTC. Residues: CASSYTSGGFYEQYF.

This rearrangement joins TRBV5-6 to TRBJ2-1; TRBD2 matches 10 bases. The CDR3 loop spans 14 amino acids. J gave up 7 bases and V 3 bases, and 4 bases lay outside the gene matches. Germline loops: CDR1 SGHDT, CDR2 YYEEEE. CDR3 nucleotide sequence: TGTGCCAGCAGCTCCAGCGGGGGGGTAAATGAGCAGTTCTTC. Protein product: CASSSSGGVNEQFF.

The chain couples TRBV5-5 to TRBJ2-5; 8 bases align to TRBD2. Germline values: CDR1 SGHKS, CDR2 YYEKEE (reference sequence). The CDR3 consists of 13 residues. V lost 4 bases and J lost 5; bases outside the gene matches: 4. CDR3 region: CASSPGGGETQYF. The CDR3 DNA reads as TGTGCCAGCAGCCCCGGGGGGGGCGAGACCCAGTACTTC.

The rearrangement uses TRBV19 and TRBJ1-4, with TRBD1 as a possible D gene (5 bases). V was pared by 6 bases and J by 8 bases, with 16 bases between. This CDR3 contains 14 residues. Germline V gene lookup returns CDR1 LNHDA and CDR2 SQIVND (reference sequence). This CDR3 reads CASSRRDRGEKLFF. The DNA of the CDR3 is TGTGCCAGTAGCCGACGTGATCGGGGGGAAAAACTGTTTTTT.

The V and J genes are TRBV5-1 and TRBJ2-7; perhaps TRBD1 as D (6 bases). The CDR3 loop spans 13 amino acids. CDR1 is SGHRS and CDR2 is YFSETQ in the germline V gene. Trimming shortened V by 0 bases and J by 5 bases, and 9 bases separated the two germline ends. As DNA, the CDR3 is TGCGCCAGCAGCTTGGAACAGGGAGACGAGCAGTACTTC. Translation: CASSLEQGDEQYF.

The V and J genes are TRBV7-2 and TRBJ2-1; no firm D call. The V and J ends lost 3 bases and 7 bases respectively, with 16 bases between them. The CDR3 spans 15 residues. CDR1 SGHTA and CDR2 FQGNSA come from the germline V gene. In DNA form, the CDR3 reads TGTGCCAGCAGCTTGGCCCCTGGCCCCTCAAATGAGCAGTTCTTC. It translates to CASSLAPGPSNEQFF.

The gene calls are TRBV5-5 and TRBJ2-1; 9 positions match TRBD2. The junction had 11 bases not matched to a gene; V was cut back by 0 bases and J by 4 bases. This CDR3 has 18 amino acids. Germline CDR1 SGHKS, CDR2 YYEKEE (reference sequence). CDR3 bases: TGTGCCAGCAGCTTGGGGCTTGGGCTAGCGGGGACGTACAATGAGCAGTTCTTC. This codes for CASSLGLGLAGTYNEQFF.